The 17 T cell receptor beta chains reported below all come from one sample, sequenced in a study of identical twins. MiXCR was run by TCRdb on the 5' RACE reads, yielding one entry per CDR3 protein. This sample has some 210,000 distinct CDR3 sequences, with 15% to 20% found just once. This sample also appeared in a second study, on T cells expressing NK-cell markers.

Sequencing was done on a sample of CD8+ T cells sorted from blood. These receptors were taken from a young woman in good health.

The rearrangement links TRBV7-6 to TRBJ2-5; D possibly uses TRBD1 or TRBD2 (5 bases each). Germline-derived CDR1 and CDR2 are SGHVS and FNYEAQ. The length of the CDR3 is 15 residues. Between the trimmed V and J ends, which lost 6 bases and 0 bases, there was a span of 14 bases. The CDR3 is CASRISGTNQETQYF. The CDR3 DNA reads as TGTGCCAGCAGAATCTCCGGGACCAACCAAGAGACCCAGTACTTC. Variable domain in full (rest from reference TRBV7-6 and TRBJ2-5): GAGVSQSPRYKVTKRGQDVALRCDPISGHVSLYWYRQALGQGPEFLTYFNYEAQQDKSGLPNDRFSAERPEGSISTLTIQRTEQRDSAMYRCASRISGTNQETQYFGPGTRLLVL.

The DNA of the CDR3 is TGCAGTGCTAGGACCGTAGCGGGATTCAATGAGCAGTTCTTC. It yields the protein CSARTVAGFNEQFF. The rearrangement links TRBV20-1 to TRBJ2-1, with TRBD2 identical over 8 bases. The CDR3 spans 14 residues. V lost 3 bases and J lost 6; bases outside the gene matches: 7. Germline CDR1 and CDR2: DFQATT and SNEGSKA (reference sequence).

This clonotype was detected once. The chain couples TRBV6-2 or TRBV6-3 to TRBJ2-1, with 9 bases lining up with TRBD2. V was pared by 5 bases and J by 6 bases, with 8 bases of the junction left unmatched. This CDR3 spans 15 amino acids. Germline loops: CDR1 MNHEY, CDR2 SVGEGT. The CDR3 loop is CASSQKREALNEQFF. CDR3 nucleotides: TGTGCCAGCAGTCAAAAGCGGGAGGCCCTCAATGAGCAGTTCTTC.

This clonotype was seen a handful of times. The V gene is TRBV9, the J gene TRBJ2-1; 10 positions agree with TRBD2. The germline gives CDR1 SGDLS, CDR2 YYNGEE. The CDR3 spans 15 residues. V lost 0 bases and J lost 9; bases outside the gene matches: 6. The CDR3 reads CASSVALLAGAEQFF. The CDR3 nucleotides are TGTGCCAGCAGCGTAGCTCTGCTAGCGGGGGCTGAGCAGTTCTTC.

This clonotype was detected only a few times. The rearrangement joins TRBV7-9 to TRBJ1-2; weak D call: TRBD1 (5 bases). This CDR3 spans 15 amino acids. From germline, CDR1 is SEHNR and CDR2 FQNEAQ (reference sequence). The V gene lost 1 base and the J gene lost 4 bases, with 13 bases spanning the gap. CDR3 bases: TGTGCCAGCAGCTTAGGGCAGGGATGGAGCTATGGCTACACCTTC. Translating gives CASSLGQGWSYGYTF.

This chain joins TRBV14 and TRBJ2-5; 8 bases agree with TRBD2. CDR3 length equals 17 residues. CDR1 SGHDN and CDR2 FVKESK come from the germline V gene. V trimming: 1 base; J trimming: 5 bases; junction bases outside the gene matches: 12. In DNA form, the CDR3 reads TGTGCCAGCAGCCAAGCACTAGCGGAAGGAGGGGTGGAGACCCAGTACTTC. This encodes CASSQALAEGGVETQYF.

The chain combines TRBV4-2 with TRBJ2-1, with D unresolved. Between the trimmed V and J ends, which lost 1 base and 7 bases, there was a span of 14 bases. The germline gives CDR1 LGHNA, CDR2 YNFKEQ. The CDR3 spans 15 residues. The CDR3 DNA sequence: TGTGCCAGCAGCCAAGTCCACTCCCTGAGGAATGAGCAGTTCTTC. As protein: CASSQVHSLRNEQFF.

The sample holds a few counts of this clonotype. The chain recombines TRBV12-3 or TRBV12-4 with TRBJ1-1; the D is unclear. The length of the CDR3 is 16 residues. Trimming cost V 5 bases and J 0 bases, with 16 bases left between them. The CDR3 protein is CASSIQGDGLNTEAFF. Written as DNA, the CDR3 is TGTGCCAGCAGTATTCAAGGCGACGGATTGAACACTGAAGCTTTCTTT.

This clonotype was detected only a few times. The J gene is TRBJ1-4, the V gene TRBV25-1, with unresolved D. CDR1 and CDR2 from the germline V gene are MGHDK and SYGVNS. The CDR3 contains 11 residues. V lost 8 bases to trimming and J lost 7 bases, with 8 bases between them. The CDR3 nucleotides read TGTGCCAGCGAAAACGCTGAAAAACTGTTTTTT. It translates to CASENAEKLFF. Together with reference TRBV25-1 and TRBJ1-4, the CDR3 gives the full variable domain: EADIYQTPRYLVIGTGKKITLECSQTMGHDKMYWYQQDPGMELHLIHYSYGVNSTEKGDLSSESTVSRIRTEHFPLTLESARPSHTSQYLCASENAEKLFFGSGTQLSVL.

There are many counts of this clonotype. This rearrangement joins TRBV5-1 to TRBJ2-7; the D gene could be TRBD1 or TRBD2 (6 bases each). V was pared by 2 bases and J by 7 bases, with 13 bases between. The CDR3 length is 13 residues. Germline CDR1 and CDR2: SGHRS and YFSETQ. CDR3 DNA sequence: TGCGCCAGCAGCTTCACCGGGGGCGGAGAGCAGTACTTC. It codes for CASSFTGGGEQYF.

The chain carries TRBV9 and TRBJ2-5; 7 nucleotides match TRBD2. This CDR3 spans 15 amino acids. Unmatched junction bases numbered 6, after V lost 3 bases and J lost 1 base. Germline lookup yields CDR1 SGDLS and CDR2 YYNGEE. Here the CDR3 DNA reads TGTGCCAGCAGCGGGGGATCTAGCGGCCAAGAGACCCAGTACTTC. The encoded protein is CASSGGSSGQETQYF.

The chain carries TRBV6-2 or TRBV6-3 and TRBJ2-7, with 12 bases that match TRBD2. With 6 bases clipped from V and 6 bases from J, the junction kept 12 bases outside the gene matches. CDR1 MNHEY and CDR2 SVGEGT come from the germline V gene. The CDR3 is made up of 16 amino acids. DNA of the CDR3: TGTGCCAGCAGCCAAATTACTAGCGGGAGGAACAGCGAGCAGTACTTC. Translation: CASSQITSGRNSEQYF.

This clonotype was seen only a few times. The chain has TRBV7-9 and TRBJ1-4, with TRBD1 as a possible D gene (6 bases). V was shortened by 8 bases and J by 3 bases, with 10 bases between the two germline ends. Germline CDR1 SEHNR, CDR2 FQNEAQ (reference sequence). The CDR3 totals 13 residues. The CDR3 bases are TGTGCCAGCCGGCCAGGGGCTAATGAAAAACTGTTTTTT. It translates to CASRPGANEKLFF. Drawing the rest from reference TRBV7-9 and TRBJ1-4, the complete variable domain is DTGVSQNPRHKITKRGQNVTFRCDPISEHNRLYWYRQTLGQGPEFLTYFQNEAQLEKSRLLSDRFSAERPKGSFSTLEIQRTEQGDSAMYLCASRPGANEKLFFGSGTQLSVL.

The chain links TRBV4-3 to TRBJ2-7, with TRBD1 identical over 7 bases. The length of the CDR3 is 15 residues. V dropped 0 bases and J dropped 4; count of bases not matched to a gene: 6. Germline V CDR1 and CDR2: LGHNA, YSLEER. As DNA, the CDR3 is TGCGCCAGCAGCCAAGAGAGGGGGCGCGGGTACGAGCAGTACTTC. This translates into CASSQERGRGYEQYF.

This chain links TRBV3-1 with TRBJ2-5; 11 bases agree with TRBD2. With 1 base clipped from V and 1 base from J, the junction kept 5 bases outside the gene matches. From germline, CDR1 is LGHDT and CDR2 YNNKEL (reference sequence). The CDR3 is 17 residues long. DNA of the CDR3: TGTGCCAGCAGCCAAGTGTCGGGACTAGCGGTCCAAGAGACCCAGTACTTC. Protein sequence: CASSQVSGLAVQETQYF.

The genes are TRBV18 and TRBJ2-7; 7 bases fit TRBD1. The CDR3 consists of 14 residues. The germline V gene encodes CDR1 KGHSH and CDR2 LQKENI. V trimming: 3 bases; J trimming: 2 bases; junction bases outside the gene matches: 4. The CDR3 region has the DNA TGTGCCAGCTCACCCCGGGACAGACCCTACGAGCAGTACTTC. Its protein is CASSPRDRPYEQYF.

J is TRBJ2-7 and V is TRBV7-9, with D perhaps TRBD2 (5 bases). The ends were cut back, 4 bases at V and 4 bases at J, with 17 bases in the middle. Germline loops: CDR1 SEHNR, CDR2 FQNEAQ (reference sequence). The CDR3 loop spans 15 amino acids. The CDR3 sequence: CASSSAREGRYEQYF. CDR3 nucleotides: TGTGCCAGCAGCTCCGCCCGAGAGGGCAGGTACGAGCAGTACTTC.